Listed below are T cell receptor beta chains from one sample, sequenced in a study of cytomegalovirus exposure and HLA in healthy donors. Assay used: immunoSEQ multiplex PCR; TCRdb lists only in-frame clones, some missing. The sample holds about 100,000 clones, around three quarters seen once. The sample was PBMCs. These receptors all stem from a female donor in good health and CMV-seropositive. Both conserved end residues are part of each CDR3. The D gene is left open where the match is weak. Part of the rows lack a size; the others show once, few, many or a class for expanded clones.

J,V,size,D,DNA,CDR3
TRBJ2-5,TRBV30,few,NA,TGTGCCTGGAGTGCGGGACATGGGATAGAGACCCAGTACTTC,CAWSAGHGIETQYF
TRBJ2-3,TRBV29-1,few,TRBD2,TGCAGCGCTAATAGGCGGGAGGGCCAGGATACGCAGTATTTT,CSANRREGQDTQYF
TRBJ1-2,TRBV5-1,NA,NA,TGCGCCAGCAGCCCGACAGGTCCATTAAGTGGCTACACCTTC,CASSPTGPLSGYTF
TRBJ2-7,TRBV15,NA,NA,TGTGCCACCAGCAGAGATGCAAAGGGGGTCCACGAGCAGTACTTC,CATSRDAKGVHEQYF
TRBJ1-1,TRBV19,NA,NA,TGTGCCAGTACCGTATTCGGTGAAGCTTTCTTT,CASTVFGEAFF
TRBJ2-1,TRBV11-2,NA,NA,TGTGCCAGCAGCCCACGGGAAAAGCGGGGACACTCCTACAATGAGCAGTTCTTC,CASSPREKRGHSYNEQFF
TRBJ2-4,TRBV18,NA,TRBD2,TGTGCCAGCTCACCACTAGACGAGACTAGCGGGAGGACCAACATTCAGTACTTC,CASSPLDETSGRTNIQYF
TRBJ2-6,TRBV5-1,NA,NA,TGCGCCAGCAGCCCAACCTCAGGGGTAGGTGCCAACGTCCTGACTTTC,CASSPTSGVGANVLTF
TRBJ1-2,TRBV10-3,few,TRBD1,TGTGCCATCAGTGAAGGACAGGGTGTTAACTATGGCTACACCTTC,CAISEGQGVNYGYTF
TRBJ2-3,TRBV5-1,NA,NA,TGCGCCAGCAGGCCCTCCGGAACAGGCCTCACAGATACGCAGTATTTT,CASRPSGTGLTDTQYF
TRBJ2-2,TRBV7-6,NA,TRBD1,TGTGCCAGCAGCTATCGCCAGGGGGCCGGGGAGCTGTTTTTT,CASSYRQGAGELFF
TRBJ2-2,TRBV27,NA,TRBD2,TGTGCCAGCAGTTTAAGTAGCGGGAGAGTAGCCGGGGAGCTGTTTTTT,CASSLSSGRVAGELFF
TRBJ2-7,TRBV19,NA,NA,TGTGCCAGTAGCCCCTCCATTAGTTACGAGCAGTACTTC,CASSPSISYEQYF
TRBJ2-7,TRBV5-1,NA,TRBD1,TGCGCCAGCAGCAGGGACCGGCCGGGACAGACCTACGAGCAGTACTTC,CASSRDRPGQTYEQYF
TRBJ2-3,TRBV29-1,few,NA,TGCAGCGTTGAAGACCCAGTGATCGCAGATACGCAGTATTTT,CSVEDPVIADTQYF
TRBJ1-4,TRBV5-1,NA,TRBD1,TGCGCCAGCAGCTTGGCAGGGACAGGGTTGTCGGCTGAAAAACTGTTTTTT,CASSLAGTGLSAEKLFF
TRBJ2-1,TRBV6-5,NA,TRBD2,TGTGCCAGCAGTTACTCGCCTAGCGGTCTCACCCATGAGCAGTTCTTC,CASSYSPSGLTHEQFF
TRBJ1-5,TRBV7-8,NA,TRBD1,TGTGCCAGCAGCGTAACGAACAGGGGTAGGGGCAATCAGCCCCAGCATTTT,CASSVTNRGRGNQPQHF
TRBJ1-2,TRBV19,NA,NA,TGTGCCAGTAGTATTTTGGGGGCTGGCGGCTACACCTTC,CASSILGAGGYTF
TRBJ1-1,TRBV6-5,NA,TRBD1,TGTGCCAGCACCGCCCCAGGGGGTAACACTGAAGCTTTCTTT,CASTAPGGNTEAFF
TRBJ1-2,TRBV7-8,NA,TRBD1,TGTGCCAGCAGCCACCAGGGACAGGGGAGCTATGGCTACACCTTC,CASSHQGQGSYGYTF
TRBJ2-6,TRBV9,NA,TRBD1,TGTGCCAGCAGGGGGGACAGGGCCGATGGGGCCAACGTCCTGACTTTC,CASRGDRADGANVLTF
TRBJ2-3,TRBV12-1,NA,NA,TGTGCCAGCAGCTTCCCCGGTGCAGGGCTAGGGGATACGCAGTATTTT,CASSFPGAGLGDTQYF
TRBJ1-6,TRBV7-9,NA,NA,TGTGCCAGCAGCCCCTCTTCGGGTTCACCCCTCCACTTT,CASSPSSGSPLHF
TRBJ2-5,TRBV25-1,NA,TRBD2,TGTGCCAGCAGTACACTCGGGGGGGAGACCCAGTACTTC,CASSTLGGETQYF
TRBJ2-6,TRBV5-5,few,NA,TGTGCCAGCAGCTTCCCAAGGACAGCTTCTGGGGCCAACGGCCTGACTTTC,CASSFPRTASGANGLTF
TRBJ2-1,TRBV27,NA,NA,TGTGCCAGCAGTTCGCGCCGCTCCTACAATGAGCAGTTCTTC,CASSSRRSYNEQFF
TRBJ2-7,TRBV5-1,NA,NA,TGCGCCAGCAGCCCGCCGATGGGGGGCTACGAGCAGTACTTC,CASSPPMGGYEQYF
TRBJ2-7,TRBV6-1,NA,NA,TGTGCCAGCAGTGAGTCAGGAAAAAACTACGAGCAGTACTTC,CASSESGKNYEQYF
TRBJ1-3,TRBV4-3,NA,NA,TGCGCCAGCAGCCAAGATGGGAGGAGTCAGGGAAACACCATATATTTT,CASSQDGRSQGNTIYF
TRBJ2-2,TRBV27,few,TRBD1,TGTGCCAGCAGTTTAGAGGGACAGGGGGTTTTTTTCAACACCGGGGAGCTGTTTTTT,CASSLEGQGVFFNTGELFF
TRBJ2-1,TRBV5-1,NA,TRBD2,TGCGCCAGCAGCCTTTCGGCGGGGAGGGGAAATGAGCAGTTCTTC,CASSLSAGRGNEQFF
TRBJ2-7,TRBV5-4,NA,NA,TGTGCCAGCAGCTTGCTTGAGAGGAAGGGGCCATCCTACGAGCAGTACTTC,CASSLLERKGPSYEQYF
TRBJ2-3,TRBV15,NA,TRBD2,TGTGCCACCAGCAGAGAGCTGACTAGCGGGGCGGGAGATACGCAGTATTTT,CATSRELTSGAGDTQYF
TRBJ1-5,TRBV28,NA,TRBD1,TGTGCCAGCAGTTTCCGGGACAGGTTGAATCAGCCCCAGCATTTT,CASSFRDRLNQPQHF
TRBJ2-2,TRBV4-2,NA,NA,TGTGCCAGCAGCCGGGGACTGAGCGGGCGAGGCGGCGGGGAGCTGTTTTTT,CASSRGLSGRGGGELFF
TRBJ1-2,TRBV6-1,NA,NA,TGTGCCAGCAGTGACCGGGACTTTGGAGTCTATGGCTACACCTTC,CASSDRDFGVYGYTF
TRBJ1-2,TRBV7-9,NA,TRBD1,TGTGCCAGCAGCTCCGGAACAGGGGGCGGCTATGGCTACACCTTC,CASSSGTGGGYGYTF
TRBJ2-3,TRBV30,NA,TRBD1,TGTGCCTGGAGTGTACCAGGGGGCGCGAAGTATTTT,CAWSVPGGAKYF
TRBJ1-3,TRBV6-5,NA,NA,TGTGCCAGCAGTGACGGGGTCTCCGGAAACACCATATATTTT,CASSDGVSGNTIYF
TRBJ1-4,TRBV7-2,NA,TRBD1,TGTGCCAGCAGCTTGACAGGGGGCGTCGGTAATGAAAAACTGTTTTTT,CASSLTGGVGNEKLFF
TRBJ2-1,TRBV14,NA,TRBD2,TGTGCCAGCAGCCAAGATCTTAGCGGGAGGGAGCAGTTCTTC,CASSQDLSGREQFF
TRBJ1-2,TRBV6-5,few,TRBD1,TGTGCCAGCAGAGACTGGACAGGCAACTATGGCTACACCTTC,CASRDWTGNYGYTF
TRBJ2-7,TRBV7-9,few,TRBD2,TGTGCCAGCAGCACCGGGACTACCGAGCAGTACTTC,CASSTGTTEQYF
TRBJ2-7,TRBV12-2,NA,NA,TGTGCAAGTCGCCTCCGGACTAGCGGGAGGGGGCCCTACGAGCAGTACTTC,CASRLRTSGRGPYEQYF
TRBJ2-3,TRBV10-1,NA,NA,TGCGCCAGCAGTGAAGACTGGCGCACTACAGATACGCAGTATTTT,CASSEDWRTTDTQYF
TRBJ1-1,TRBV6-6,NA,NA,TGTGCCAGCAGTTACTCGGACAGACCTGAAGCTTTCTTT,CASSYSDRPEAFF
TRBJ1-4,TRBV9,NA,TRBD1,TGTGCCAGCAGCGTAGATGAGGGGGCGGGAGAAAAACTGTTTTTT,CASSVDEGAGEKLFF
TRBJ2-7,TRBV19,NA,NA,TGTGCCAGTAGTATTTCAGACTCGTTCTACGAGCAGTACTTC,CASSISDSFYEQYF
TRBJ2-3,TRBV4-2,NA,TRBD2,TGTGCCAGCAGCCCAAGAAATGGTGCGGGGGGGCGGGCAGATACGCAGTATTTT,CASSPRNGAGGRADTQYF
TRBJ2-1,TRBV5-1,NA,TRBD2,TGCGCCAGCACCCGACTAGCGGGGGGTAGAGAGCAGTTCTTC,CASTRLAGGREQFF
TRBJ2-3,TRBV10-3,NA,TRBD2,TGTGCCACCGCCCGACTAGCGGGAGGTGCAGATACGCAGTATTTT,CATARLAGGADTQYF
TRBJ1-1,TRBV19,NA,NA,TGTGCCAGTTCTTCTCCTGGGGCGGCCGGCACTGAAGCTTTCTTT,CASSSPGAAGTEAFF
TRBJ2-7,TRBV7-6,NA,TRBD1,TGTGCCAGCAGCCAAAGTCCGGGACAGTACGAGCAGTACTTC,CASSQSPGQYEQYF
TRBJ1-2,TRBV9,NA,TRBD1,TGTGCCAGCAGCGGGACAGGGGGGGATAACTATGGCTACACCTTC,CASSGTGGDNYGYTF
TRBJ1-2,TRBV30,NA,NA,TGTGCCTGGAGTCTGTCTATCGGGTATGGCTACACCTTC,CAWSLSIGYGYTF
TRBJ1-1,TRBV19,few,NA,TGTGCCAGTATGGGTGGGGGGGTGGCTGAAGCTTTCTTT,CASMGGGVAEAFF
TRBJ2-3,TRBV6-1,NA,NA,TGTGCCAGCAGTGAGGTACTACCCCCAGATACGCAGTATTTT,CASSEVLPPDTQYF
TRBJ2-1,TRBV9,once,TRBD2,TGTGCCAGCAGCGTAGCGGGGACTAGCCTCTACAATGAGCAGTTCTTC,CASSVAGTSLYNEQFF
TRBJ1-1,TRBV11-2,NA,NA,TGTGCCAGCAGCTTTGGGGGGGCAGGGATCACTGAAGCTTTCTTT,CASSFGGAGITEAFF